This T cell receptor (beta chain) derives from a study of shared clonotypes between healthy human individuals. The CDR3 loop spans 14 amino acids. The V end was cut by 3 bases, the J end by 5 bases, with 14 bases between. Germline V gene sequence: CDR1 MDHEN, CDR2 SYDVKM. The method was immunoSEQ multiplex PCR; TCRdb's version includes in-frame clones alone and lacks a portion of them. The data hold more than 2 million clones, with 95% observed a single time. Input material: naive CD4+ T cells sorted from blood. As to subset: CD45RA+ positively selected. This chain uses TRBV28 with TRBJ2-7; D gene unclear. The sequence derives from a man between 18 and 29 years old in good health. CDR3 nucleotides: TGTGCCAGCAGTTTCGGTCCCCAATTCGACGAGCAGTACTTC. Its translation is CASSFGPQFDEQYF.